One TCR beta chain is described in this entry. Its matching antigen is unknown. The data are from a study of T cell responses to AZD1222 COVID-19 vaccine. Study observations and caveats: Donors were mostly white British, more females; clonal diversity possibly underestimated.

This CDR3 contains 15 residues. Trimming took off 0 bases at V and 3 bases at J, with 10 bases between the two ends. The germline CDR1 and CDR2 sequences are SGHRS and YFSETQ. Sequenced by immunoSEQ multiplex PCR; TCRdb stores in-frame clones only, minus some. The data show approximately 140,000 clones, around 90% seen once. The sequencing here drew on peripheral blood, taken 28 days after the second AZD1222 dose. The sequence came from an adult who received the AZD1222 COVID-19 vaccine. The chain recombines TRBV5-1 with TRBJ1-5; D is undetermined. The CDR3 spells CASSLGGQTNQPQHF. The CDR3 coding sequence is TGCGCCAGCAGCTTGGGCGGGCAGACCAATCAGCCCCAGCATTTT.